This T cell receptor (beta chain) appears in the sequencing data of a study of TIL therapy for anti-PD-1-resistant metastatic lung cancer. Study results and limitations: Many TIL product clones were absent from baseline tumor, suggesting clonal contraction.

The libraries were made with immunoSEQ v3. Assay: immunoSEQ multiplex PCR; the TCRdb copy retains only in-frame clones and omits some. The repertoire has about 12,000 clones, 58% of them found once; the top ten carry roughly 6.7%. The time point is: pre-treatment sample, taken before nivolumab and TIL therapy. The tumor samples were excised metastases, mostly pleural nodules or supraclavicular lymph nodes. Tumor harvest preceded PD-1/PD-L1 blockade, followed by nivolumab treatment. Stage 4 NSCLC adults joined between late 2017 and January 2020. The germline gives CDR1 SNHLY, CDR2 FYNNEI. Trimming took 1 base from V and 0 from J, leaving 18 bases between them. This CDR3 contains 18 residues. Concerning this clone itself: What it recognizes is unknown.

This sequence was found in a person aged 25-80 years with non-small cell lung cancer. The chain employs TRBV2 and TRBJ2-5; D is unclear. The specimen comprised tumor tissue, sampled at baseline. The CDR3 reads CASSEEALMSEYQETQYF. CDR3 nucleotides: TGTGCCAGCAGTGAAGAGGCACTCATGAGCGAGTACCAAGAGACCCAGTACTTC.